The subject of this entry is one TCR beta chain. Its antigen is unidentified. The entry originates in a study of TIL therapy for anti-PD-1-resistant metastatic lung cancer. Across the study: Tumors had a median PD-L1 proportion score of 4.5% to 7%. General observations from the study: Compared with baseline intratumoral T cells, expanded TIL cultures were more clonal and less diverse (approximately 6.6% vs 31%).

The immunoSEQ assay was v3. Some clones are missing from TCRdb's copy, which holds only in-frame ones; the method was immunoSEQ multiplex PCR. The sample shows 50,000 or so clones, roughly 70% of them seen only once. The junction had 5 bases not matched to a gene; V was cut back by 5 bases and J by 7 bases. Germline lookup yields CDR1 MNHEY and CDR2 SVGAGI. The CDR3 length is 14 residues. The time point: pre-treatment sample, taken before nivolumab and TIL therapy. Most excised metastases sampled were pleural nodules or supraclavicular lymph nodes. The receptor was isolated from a person aged 25 to 79 with non-small cell lung cancer. The genes are TRBV6-5 and TRBJ1-6; 7 nucleotides agree with TRBD1. The material sequenced was tumor tissue, taken at baseline. DNA for the CDR3: TGTGCCAGCAGTAACAGGGGAAGAAATTCACCCCTCCACTTT. Encoded protein: CASSNRGRNSPLHF.